This T cell receptor beta chain was recorded in a study of OX40 agonist ivuxolimab in advanced cancers. Study outcomes and limitations: There were, on average, more expanded clones in CD8+ T cells than in CD4+.

A remark on this clone: The antigen remains unidentified.

Measured with immunoSEQ multiplex PCR; TCRdb has only the in-frame clones, and not every one. This sample yields about 73,000 clones, of which 90% are seen a single time; less than 0.6% belongs to the top ten. Germline V gene sequence: CDR1 LNHDA, CDR2 SQIVND (reference sequence). CDR3 size: 13 residues. Trimming cost V 9 bases and J 5 bases; bases outside gene matches: 9. Samples of blood were obtained at baseline, on cycle 4 day 1, and on cycle 7 day 1. This specimen consisted of CD4+ or CD8+ T cells sorted from blood, obtained in a trial of the OX40 agonist ivuxolimab. The receptor was isolated from an adult with an advanced solid tumor such as melanoma, head and neck, liver or kidney cancer. The chain employs TRBV19 and TRBJ2-7; 8 nucleotides agree with TRBD2. The CDR3 sequence is CASKSGTRNEQYF. CDR3 sequence (DNA): TGTGCCAGCAAATCCGGGACTAGGAACGAGCAGTACTTC.